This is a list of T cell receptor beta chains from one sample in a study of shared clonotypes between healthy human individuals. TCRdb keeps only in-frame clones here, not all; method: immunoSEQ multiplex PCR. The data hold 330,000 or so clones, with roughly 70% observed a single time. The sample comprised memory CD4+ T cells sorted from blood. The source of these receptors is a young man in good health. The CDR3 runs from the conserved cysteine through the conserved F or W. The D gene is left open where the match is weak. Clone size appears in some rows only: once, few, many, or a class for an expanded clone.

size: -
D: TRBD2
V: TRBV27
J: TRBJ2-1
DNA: TGTGCCAGCAGTATGACTAGCGGGTCCATTGAGCAGTTCTTC
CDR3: CASSMTSGSIEQFF

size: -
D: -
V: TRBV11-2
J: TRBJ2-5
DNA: TGTGCCAGCAGCTTAGGGGACAAGGCTCTCTGGGAGACCCAGTACTTC
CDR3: CASSLGDKALWETQYF

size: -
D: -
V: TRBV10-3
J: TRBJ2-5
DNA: TGTGCCATCAGTGAGCCCCCCTCCGAGACCCAGTACTTC
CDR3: CAISEPPSETQYF

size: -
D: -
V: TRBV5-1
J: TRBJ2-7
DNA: TGCGCCAGCAGCTTTGAGGAGGGGTCCTACGAGCAGTACTTC
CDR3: CASSFEEGSYEQYF

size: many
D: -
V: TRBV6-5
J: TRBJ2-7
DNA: TGTGCCAGCAGTTACCAGCCGAGGTACGAGCAGTACTTC
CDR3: CASSYQPRYEQYF

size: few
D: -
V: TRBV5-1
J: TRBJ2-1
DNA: TGCGCCAGCAGCTTTCCTGAAACAGGAAAATCCTACAATGAGCAGTTCTTC
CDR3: CASSFPETGKSYNEQFF

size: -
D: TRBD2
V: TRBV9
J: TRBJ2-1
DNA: TGTGCCAGCAGCGTGTCTGGGGGAGGGAATGGATACAATGAGCAGTTCTTC
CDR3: CASSVSGGGNGYNEQFF

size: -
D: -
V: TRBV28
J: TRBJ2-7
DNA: TGTGCCAGCAGCCAACCGGGACCCTACGAGCAGTACTTC
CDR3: CASSQPGPYEQYF

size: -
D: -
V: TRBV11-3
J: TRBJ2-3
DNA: TGTGCCAGCAGCTTAGCGACTAGACTGGGGGATACGCAGTATTTT
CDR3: CASSLATRLGDTQYF

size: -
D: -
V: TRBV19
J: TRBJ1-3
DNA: TGTGCCAGTAGTATCCCAGGGCGCTCTGGAAACACCATATATTTT
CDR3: CASSIPGRSGNTIYF

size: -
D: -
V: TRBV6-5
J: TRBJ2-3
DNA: TGTGCCAGCAGTTACTCTCCCGAATCAGATACGCAGTATTTT
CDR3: CASSYSPESDTQYF

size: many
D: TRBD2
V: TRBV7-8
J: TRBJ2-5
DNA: TGTGCCAGCAGCCCCTACCGGGGACTAGCGGGAGTTACGGGGGAGACCCAGTACTTC
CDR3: CASSPYRGLAGVTGETQYF

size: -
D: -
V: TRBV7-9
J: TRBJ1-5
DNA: TGTGCCAGCAGCCCCGACTGGGTCAATCAGCCCCAGCATTTT
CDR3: CASSPDWVNQPQHF

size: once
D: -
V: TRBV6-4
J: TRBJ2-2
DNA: TGTGCCAGCCGTGGGGAGGCTGGCTCGAACGGGGAGCTGTTTTTT
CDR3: CASRGEAGSNGELFF

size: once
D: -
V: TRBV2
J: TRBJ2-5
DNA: TGTGCCAGCAGCCCCGTAGCGCGCCAAGAGACCCAGTACTTC
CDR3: CASSPVARQETQYF

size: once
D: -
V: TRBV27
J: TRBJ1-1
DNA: TGTGCCAGCAGTTTATTCGGACAGCGTGAAGCTTTCTTT
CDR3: CASSLFGQREAFF

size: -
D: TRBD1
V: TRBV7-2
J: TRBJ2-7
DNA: TGTGCCAGCAGCTTATTCGGCAGGGGGTACGAGCAGTACTTC
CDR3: CASSLFGRGYEQYF

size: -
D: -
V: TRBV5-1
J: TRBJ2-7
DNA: TGCGCCAGCACGCGGGACGGCTCCTACGAGCAGTACTTC
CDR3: CASTRDGSYEQYF

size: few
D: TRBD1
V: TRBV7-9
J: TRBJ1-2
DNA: TGTGCCAGCAGCCCGACAGGGGGGACTGGCTACACCTTC
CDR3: CASSPTGGTGYTF

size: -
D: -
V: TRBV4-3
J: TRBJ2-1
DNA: TGCGCCAGCAGCCAAGATCACTCTAGCGTGGGGTTCTTC
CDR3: CASSQDHSSVGFF

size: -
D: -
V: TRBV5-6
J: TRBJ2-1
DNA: TGTGCCAGCAGCTTCCCGAACAGGGAATCCTACAATGAGCAGTTCTTC
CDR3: CASSFPNRESYNEQFF

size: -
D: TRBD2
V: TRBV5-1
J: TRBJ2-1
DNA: TGCGCCAGCCGAAGGACTAGCGACCACTCCTACAATGAGCAGTTCTTC
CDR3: CASRRTSDHSYNEQFF

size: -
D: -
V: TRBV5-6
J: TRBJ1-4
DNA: TGTGCCAGCAGCTTTCAGGGAAATAATGAAAAACTGTTTTTT
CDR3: CASSFQGNNEKLFF

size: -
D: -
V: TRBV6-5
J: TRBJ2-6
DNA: TGTGCCAGCAGTCCCGACACTGGGGCCAACGTCCTGACTTTC
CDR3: CASSPDTGANVLTF

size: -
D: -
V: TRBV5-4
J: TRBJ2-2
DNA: TGTGCCAGCAGCTCACGGGACGGACACACCGGGGAGCTGTTTTTT
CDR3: CASSSRDGHTGELFF

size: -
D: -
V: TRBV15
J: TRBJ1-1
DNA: TGTGCCACCAGCAGAGGGTCCAGAGGGAACACTGAAGCTTTCTTT
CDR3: CATSRGSRGNTEAFF

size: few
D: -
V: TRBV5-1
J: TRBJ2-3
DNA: TGCGCCAGCAGCATAGGACAGAACACAGATACGCAGTATTTT
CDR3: CASSIGQNTDTQYF

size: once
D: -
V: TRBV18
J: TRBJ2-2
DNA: TGTGCCAGCTCACCACGCGCCGGGGAGCTGTTTTTT
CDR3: CASSPRAGELFF

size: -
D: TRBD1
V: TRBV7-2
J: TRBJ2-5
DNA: TGTGCCAGCAGCACGGGACAGGGGGCTTCTGAGACCCAGTACTTC
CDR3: CASSTGQGASETQYF

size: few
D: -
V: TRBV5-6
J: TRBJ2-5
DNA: TGTGCCAGCAGCCCGCAACGACGGGTGGGGGGAGAGACCCAGTACTTC
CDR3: CASSPQRRVGGETQYF

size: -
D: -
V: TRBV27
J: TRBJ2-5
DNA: TGTGCCAGCAGTTCTAAGGGCGTAGAGACCCAGTACTTC
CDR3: CASSSKGVETQYF

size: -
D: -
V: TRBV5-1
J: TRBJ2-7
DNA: TGCGCCAGCAGCCGGCTAACAGGGAATCACGAGCAGTACTTC
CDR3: CASSRLTGNHEQYF

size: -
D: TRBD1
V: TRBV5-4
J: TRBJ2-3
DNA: TGTGCCAGCAGCTCGGGACAGGGGGGGACAGATACGCAGTATTTT
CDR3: CASSSGQGGTDTQYF

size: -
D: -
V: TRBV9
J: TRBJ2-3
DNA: TGTGCCAGCAGCGGCCACAGGAGTAGCACAGATACGCAGTATTTT
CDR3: CASSGHRSSTDTQYF

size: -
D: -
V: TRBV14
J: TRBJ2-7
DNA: TGTGCCAGCAGCCCCCGAGGAGGGAGTAACTACGAGCAGTACTTC
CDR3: CASSPRGGSNYEQYF

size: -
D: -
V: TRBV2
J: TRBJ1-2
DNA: TGTGCCAGCAGTGAAAATCCGGGGCAGGGCTACACCTTC
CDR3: CASSENPGQGYTF

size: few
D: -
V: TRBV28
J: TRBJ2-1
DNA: TGTGCCAGTAGAGAGAGGAATGAGCAGTTCTTC
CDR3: CASRERNEQFF

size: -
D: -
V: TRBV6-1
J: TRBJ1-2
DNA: TGTGCCAGCACCACGGGTTCCCCTAACTATGGCTACACCTTC
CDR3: CASTTGSPNYGYTF

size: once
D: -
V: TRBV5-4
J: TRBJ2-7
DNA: TGTGCCAGCAGCCCCACGGGGTCCTACGAGCAGTACTTC
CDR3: CASSPTGSYEQYF

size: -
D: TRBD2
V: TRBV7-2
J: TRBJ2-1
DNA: TGTGCCAGCAGCTCGGGACTAGCGGGAGTAAGGCAGTTCTTC
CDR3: CASSSGLAGVRQFF

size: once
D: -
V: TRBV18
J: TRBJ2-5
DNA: TGTGCCAGCTCACAGCAGGGGGGCAACCAAGAGACCCAGTACTTC
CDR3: CASSQQGGNQETQYF

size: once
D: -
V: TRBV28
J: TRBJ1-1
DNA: TGTGCCAGCAGTTTAATTAACACTGAAGCTTTCTTT
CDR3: CASSLINTEAFF

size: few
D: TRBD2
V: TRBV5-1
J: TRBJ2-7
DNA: TGCGCCAGCAGCTTGGCCCCGGGAGGGGAGAACGAGCAGTACTTC
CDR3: CASSLAPGGENEQYF

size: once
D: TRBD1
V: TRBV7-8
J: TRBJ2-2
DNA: TGTGCCAGCAGCTTAGAATGGACAGGGTCGACCGGGGAGCTGTTTTTT
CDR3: CASSLEWTGSTGELFF

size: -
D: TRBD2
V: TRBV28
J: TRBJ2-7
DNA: TGTGCCAGCAGTGAACGAAGCGGGAAGCAGTACTTC
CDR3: CASSERSGKQYF

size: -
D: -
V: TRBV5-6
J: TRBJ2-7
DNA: TGTGCCAGCAGCTTTTGGTCCTACGAGCAGTACTTC
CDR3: CASSFWSYEQYF

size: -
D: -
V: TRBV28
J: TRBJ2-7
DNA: TGTGCCAGCAGTTTATTCCCCTCTCAGGGGTTCACCTACGAGCAGTACTTC
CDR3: CASSLFPSQGFTYEQYF

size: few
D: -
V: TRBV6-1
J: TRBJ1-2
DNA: TGTGCCAGCATTCCGGGGGGGAACTATGGCTACACCTTC
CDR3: CASIPGGNYGYTF

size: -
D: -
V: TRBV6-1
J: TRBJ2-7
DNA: TGTGCCAGCAGACAGGACCTTAGCTCCTACGAGCAGTACTTC
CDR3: CASRQDLSSYEQYF

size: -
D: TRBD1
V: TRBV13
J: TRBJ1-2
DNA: TGTGCCAGCAGCTTAGGGGACAGGGGGCTTTACGGCTACACCTTC
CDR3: CASSLGDRGLYGYTF

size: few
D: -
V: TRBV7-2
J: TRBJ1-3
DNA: TGTGCCAGCAGCTTAAAGTGGGCTCCATCTGGAAACACCATATATTTT
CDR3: CASSLKWAPSGNTIYF

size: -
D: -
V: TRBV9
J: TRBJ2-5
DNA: TGTGCCAGCAGCGTAGATGGCAGAGAGACCCAGTACTTC
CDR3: CASSVDGRETQYF

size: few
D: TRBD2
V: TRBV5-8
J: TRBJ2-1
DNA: TGTGCCAGCAGCTCCCGGCGGGAGCACAATGAGCAGTTCTTC
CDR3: CASSSRREHNEQFF

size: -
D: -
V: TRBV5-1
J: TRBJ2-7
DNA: TGCGCCAGCAGCTTGGAAGTAGGATTGTCGGGCGAGCAGTACTTC
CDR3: CASSLEVGLSGEQYF

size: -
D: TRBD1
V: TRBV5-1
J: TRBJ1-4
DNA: TGCGCCAGCAGCCCGCGGGACAGGGGAGGAGGTGAAAAACTGTTTTTT
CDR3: CASSPRDRGGGEKLFF

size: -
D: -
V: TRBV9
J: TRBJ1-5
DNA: TGTGCCAGCAGCGCAGGGGACCAAGATCAGCCCCAGCATTTT
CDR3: CASSAGDQDQPQHF

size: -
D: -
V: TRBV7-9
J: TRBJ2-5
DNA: TGTGCCAGCAGCTCGGGACATCGCTCCTCTGTCAAGTACTTC
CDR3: CASSSGHRSSVKYF